The rows below give T cell receptor beta chains drawn from one sample of a study of blood T cell repertoires in COVID-19. Assay: immunoSEQ multiplex PCR; the TCRdb copy retains only in-frame clones and omits some. The data show about 210,000 clones, under 90% seen once. Sequenced: peripheral blood. The receptors were gathered from a woman over 75 with COVID-19, enrolled during active disease. Each CDR3 is given with its conserved first and last residue. Fields, in order: clone size, J gene, CDR3 length, V gene, D gene, CDR3 DNA, CDR3 protein. A D gene is named only where the DNA matches it firmly. Size is stated for part of the rows, as once, few or many counts, or as a class when the clone is expanded.

- | TRBJ1-2 | 14 | TRBV10-2 | - | TGCGCCAGCAGGCCTACGCGGGGGGCAAATGGCTACACCTTC | CASRPTRGANGYTF
- | TRBJ2-5 | 14 | TRBV27 | TRBD1 | TGTGCCAGCAGTTTATACAGGGGGCAGGGTACCCAGTACTTC | CASSLYRGQGTQYF
- | TRBJ1-1 | 13 | TRBV28 | - | TGTGCCAGCAGTAAGCCGGGGGGCACTGAAGCTTTCTTT | CASSKPGGTEAFF
- | TRBJ1-3 | 13 | TRBV5-1 | - | TGCGCCAGCAGCTGGACATCTGGAAACACCATATATTTT | CASSWTSGNTIYF
- | TRBJ1-5 | 18 | TRBV5-7 | - | TGTGCCAGCAGCTACTGGGGAGCGGGAACAACGGAGAATCAGCCCCAGCATTTT | CASSYWGAGTTENQPQHF
- | TRBJ1-2 | 15 | TRBV28 | - | TGTGCCAGCAACTCCCTACTGCCCGAGAATACTGGCTACACCTTC | CASNSLLPENTGYTF
- | TRBJ2-5 | 13 | TRBV9 | - | TGTGCCAGCAGCGTAGAGGTAGGGGGGACCCAGTACTTC | CASSVEVGGTQYF
- | TRBJ1-1 | 14 | TRBV3-1/TRBV3-2 | - | TGTGCCAGCAGCCAAGTGCAGGGCGGCACTGAAGCTTTCTTT | CASSQVQGGTEAFF
- | TRBJ1-2 | 18 | TRBV6-2/TRBV6-3 | - | TGTGCCAGCAGCTCCAGCCTTTGGGCCAGCGGTCCCAACTTTGGCTACACCTTC | CASSSSLWASGPNFGYTF
- | TRBJ1-1 | 13 | TRBV2 | TRBD1 | TGTGCCAGACAGCCAACAGGGGGGCGATGGGCTTTCTTT | CARQPTGGRWAFF
few | TRBJ2-5 | 15 | TRBV7-9 | - | TGTGCCAGCAGCTTAGGGCGGAGGCTGGGGGAGACCCAGTACTTC | CASSLGRRLGETQYF
- | TRBJ2-5 | 12 | TRBV5-8 | - | TGTGCCAGCAGCCCCCCCGGGGAGACCCAGTACTTC | CASSPPGETQYF
- | TRBJ2-7 | 12 | TRBV2 | - | TGTGCCAGCGGGGAGAGCTCCTACGAGCAGTACTTC | CASGESSYEQYF
- | TRBJ1-5 | 20 | TRBV4-1 | TRBD1 | TGCGCCAGCAGCCCCAGAGGGGACAGGGGAAGGAGTGGGAGCAATCAGCCCCAGCATTTT | CASSPRGDRGRSGSNQPQHF
- | TRBJ1-2 | 14 | TRBV5-1 | TRBD1 | TGCGCCAGCAGCTTGGGGGCGACAGGGGTCGGCTACACCTTC | CASSLGATGVGYTF
- | TRBJ1-1 | 15 | TRBV5-1 | TRBD1 | TGCGCCAGCAGCCTCCCGTCGACAGGGGCAACTGAAGCTTTCTTT | CASSLPSTGATEAFF
- | TRBJ2-5 | 16 | TRBV5-1 | TRBD2 | TGCGCCAGCAGCCGGGGCCTAGCGGGAGTCTGGGAGACCCAGTACTTC | CASSRGLAGVWETQYF
- | TRBJ2-7 | 13 | TRBV5-6 | - | TGTGCCAGCAGCTTGGTGGGAGGCGGCGAGCAGTACTTC | CASSLVGGGEQYF
- | TRBJ2-1 | 15 | TRBV4-1 | TRBD2 | TGCGCCAGCAGCGCAAGCGGGGGGGCATATAATGAGCAGTTCTTC | CASSASGGAYNEQFF
- | TRBJ1-3 | 13 | TRBV9 | - | TGTGCCAGCAGCGTAGACGCGGCTTACACCATATATTTT | CASSVDAAYTIYF
- | TRBJ2-2 | 14 | TRBV5-8 | - | TGTGCCAGCAGCTTCGGTCCGTACACCGGGGAGCTGTTTTTT | CASSFGPYTGELFF
- | TRBJ1-2 | 13 | TRBV3-1/TRBV3-2 | TRBD1 | TGTGCCAGCAGCCAAGTCAGGACAGGAGACTACACCTTC | CASSQVRTGDYTF
- | TRBJ2-1 | 14 | TRBV18 | - | TGTGCCAGCTCACCTGCCAAGAGCTACAATGAGCAGTTCTTC | CASSPAKSYNEQFF
few | TRBJ1-1 | 13 | TRBV19 | - | TGTGCCAGTAGTTCACCCGGGAGCCCCAAGGCTTTCTTT | CASSSPGSPKAFF
once | TRBJ2-1 | 15 | TRBV2 | TRBD2 | TGTGCCAGCAGTGACCCCCGGACTAGCGTCAATGAGCAGTTCTTC | CASSDPRTSVNEQFF
- | TRBJ1-1 | 17 | TRBV7-9 | - | TGTGCCAGCAGCTTATGGCGGGGGAAGGCTGTGAACACTGAAGCTTTCTTT | CASSLWRGKAVNTEAFF
- | TRBJ2-3 | 16 | TRBV3-1/TRBV3-2 | TRBD2 | TGTGCCAGCAGCCAAGAAAGGCTGGGACTAGCAACTTCCCAGTATTTT | CASSQERLGLATSQYF
- | TRBJ1-1 | 13 | TRBV29-1 | - | TGCAGCGTTGTGGGGGGTTCGGACACTGAAGCTTTCTTT | CSVVGGSDTEAFF
- | TRBJ2-3 | 15 | TRBV6-5 | TRBD1 | TGTGCCAGCAGTTACGGTCGGGACAGGCCGGTTACGCAGTATTTT | CASSYGRDRPVTQYF